This T cell receptor beta chain was found in a study of T cells in Graves' hyperthyroidism and ophthalmopathy. Germline assignment: CDR1 MNHNS and CDR2 SASEGT. This CDR3 is 17 amino acids long. Regarding this clonotype: A much larger clone differs by one base, so this may be a read error.

There were TCR beta CDR3 regions amplified from RNA transcripts. TCR CDR3 regions were first amplified by RT-PCR with HTBI primers. One entry per CDR3 protein results from TCRdb running MiXCR on the multiplex PCR reads. Of about 410,000 distinct CDR3 sequences listed, over 12% are singletons. Material: blood. The sequence derives from a man between 18 and 35 years old with Graves' ophthalmopathy. The gene calls are TRBV6-1 and TRBJ2-1, with 10 bases that match TRBD2. CDR3 sequence: CGSSEREREGPYNEQFF. Written as DNA, the CDR3 is TGTGGCAGCAGTGAAAGGGAGCGGGAGGGCCCCTACAATGAGCAGTTCTTC.